This T cell receptor beta chain stems from a study of shared clonotypes between healthy human individuals. Sequencing was performed with immunoSEQ multiplex PCR; in TCRdb, only in-frame clones are kept and a portion is missing. Seen here are roughly 1.4 million clones, about 98.5% observed once, and the top ten hold about 0.35%. The ends were cut back, 8 bases at V and 1 base at J, with 16 bases in the middle. The germline gives CDR1 SQVTM, CDR2 ANQGSEA. This CDR3 has 14 residues. Turning to this clone: Its antigen remains unidentified.

Study outcomes and limitations: Naive subsets usually exceeded memory subsets in estimated richness.

The sample was naive CD4+ T cells sorted from blood. Subset given: CD45RA+ positively selected. The receptor was derived from a man aged 25-45 years in good health. The rearrangement joins TRBV29-1 to TRBJ2-3, with D tentatively TRBD1 (6 bases). The CDR3: CSLSTGTRTDTQYF. The CDR3 nucleotides are TGCAGCCTCTCTACCGGGACACGCACAGATACGCAGTATTTT.